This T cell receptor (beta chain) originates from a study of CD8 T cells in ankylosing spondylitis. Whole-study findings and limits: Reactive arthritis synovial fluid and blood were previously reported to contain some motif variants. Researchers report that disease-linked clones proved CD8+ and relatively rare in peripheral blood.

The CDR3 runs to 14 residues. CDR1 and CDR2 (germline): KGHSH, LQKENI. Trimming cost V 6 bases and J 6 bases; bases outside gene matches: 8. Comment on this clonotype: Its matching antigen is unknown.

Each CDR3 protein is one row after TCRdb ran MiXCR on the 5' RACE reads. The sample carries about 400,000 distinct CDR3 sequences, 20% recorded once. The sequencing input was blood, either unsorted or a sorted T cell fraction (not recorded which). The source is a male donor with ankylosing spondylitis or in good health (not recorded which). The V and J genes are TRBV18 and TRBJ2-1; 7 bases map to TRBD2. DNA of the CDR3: TGTGCCAGCTCTTGGGGGGGGGTCCCCAATGAGCAGTTCTTC. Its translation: CASSWGGVPNEQFF.